This T cell receptor (beta chain) was recorded in a study of blood T cells in healthy people across ages. This clonotype has more than one count but fewer than ten. From germline, CDR1 is SGHTA and CDR2 FQGNSA. V shed 0 bases and J shed 6 bases, with 15 bases lying between them. The CDR3 spans 16 residues. Using a J-beta primer mix together with a sample-barcoded 5' primer, a second PCR was run for about 7 to 12 cycles. TCRdb fed the 5' RACE reads into MiXCR, producing one record per CDR3 protein. The table shows 1,500,000 or so distinct CDR3 sequences, with about 45% occurring only once. The sequence derives from a woman aged 18-29 years in good health. The sample taken for sequencing was blood. This chain joins TRBV7-2 and TRBJ2-1; TRBD2 is a possible D gene (6 bases). CDR3 in DNA: TGTGCCAGCAGCTTAGCATGGTTAGCGGAGTCCAATGAGCAGTTCTTC. Its translation: CASSLAWLAESNEQFF. Full variable domain (rest looked up from reference TRBV7-2 and TRBJ2-1): GAGVSQSPSNKVTEKGKDVELRCDPISGHTALYWYRQSLGQGLEFLIYFQGNSAPDKSGLPSDRFSAERTGGSVSTLTIQRTQQEDSAVYLCASSLAWLAESNEQFFGPGTRLTVL.